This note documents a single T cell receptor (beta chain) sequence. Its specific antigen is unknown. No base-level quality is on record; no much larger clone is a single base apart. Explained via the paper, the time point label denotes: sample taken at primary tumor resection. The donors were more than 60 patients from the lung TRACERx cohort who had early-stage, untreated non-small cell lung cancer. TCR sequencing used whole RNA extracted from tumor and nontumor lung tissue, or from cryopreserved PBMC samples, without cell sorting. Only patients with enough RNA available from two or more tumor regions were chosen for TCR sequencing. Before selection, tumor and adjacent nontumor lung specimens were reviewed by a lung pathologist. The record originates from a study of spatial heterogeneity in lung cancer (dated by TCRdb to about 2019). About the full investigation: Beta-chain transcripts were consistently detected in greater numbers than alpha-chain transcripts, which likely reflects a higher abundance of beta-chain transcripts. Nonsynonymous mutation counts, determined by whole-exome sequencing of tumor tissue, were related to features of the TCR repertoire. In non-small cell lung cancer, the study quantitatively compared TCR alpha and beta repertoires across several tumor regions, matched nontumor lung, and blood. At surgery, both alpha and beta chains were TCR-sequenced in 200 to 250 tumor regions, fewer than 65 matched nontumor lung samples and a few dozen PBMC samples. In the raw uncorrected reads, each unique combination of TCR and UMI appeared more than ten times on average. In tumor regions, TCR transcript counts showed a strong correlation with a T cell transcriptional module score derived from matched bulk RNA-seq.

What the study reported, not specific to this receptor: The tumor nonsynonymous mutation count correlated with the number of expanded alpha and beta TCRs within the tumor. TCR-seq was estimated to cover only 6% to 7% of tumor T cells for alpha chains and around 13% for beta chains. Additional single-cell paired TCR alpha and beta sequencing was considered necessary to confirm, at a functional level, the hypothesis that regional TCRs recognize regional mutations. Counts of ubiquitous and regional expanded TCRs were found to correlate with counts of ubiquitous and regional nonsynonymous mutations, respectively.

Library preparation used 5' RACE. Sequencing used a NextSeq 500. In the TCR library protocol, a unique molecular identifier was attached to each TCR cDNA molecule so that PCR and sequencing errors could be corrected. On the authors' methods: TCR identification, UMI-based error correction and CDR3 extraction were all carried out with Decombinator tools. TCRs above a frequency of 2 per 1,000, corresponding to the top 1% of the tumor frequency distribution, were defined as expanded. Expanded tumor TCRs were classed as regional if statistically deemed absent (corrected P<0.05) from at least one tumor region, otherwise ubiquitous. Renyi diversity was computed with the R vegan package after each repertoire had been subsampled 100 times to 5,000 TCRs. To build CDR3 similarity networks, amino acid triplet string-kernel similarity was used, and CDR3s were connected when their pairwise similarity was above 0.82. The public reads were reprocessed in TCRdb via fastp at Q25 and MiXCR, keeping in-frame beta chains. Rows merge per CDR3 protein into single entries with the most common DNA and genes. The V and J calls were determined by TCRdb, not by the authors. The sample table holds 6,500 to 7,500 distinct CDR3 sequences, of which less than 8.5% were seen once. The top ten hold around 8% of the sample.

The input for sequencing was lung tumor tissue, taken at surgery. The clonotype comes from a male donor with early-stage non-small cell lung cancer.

CDR3 loop: CASSIQATRGHIQYF. The nucleotides are TGTGCCAGTAGTATACAAGCTACCCGTGGGCACATTCAGTACTTC. Recombination connected TRBV19 to TRBJ2-4, with the identity of the D gene unclear. The CDR3 runs 15 residues from the cysteine to the phenylalanine. The read is trimmed to its CDR3 DNA, 45 bases read in frame from base 1. V is shortened by 2 bases, J by 8 bases, and the region joining them spans 16 bases. Based on the germline V gene (reference sequence), the CDR1 and CDR2 sequences are LNHDA and SQIVND.